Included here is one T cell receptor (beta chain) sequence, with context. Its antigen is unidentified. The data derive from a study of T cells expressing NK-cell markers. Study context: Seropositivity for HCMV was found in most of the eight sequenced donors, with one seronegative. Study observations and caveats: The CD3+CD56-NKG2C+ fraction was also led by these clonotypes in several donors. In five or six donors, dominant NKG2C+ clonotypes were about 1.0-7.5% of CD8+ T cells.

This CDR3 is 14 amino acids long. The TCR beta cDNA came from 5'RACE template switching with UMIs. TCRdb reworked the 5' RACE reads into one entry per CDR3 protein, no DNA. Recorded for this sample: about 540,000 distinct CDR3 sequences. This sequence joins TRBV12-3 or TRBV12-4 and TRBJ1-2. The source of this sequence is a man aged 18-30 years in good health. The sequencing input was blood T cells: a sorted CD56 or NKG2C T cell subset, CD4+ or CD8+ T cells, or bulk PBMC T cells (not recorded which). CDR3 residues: CASSLVTSGVGYTF.